This entry is about one TCR beta chain. What this receptor recognizes is not known. Per-base quality was not reported, and no clone a single base away is much larger than it. This sample stems from a study of shared clonotypes between healthy human individuals (dated by TCRdb to the early 2020s). About the full investigation: Three men and a couple of women, aged 18 to 49 years, made up the cohort. For each donor, CD4 naive and CD4 memory were each given three plates, CD8 naive was given two plates, and CD8 memory was given one plate. To estimate repertoire size and how much clonotypes are shared between individuals, the study performed deep sequencing of blood TCR repertoires from roughly five healthy adults. To increase sequencing depth and limit assay-specific biases, different laboratories used diverse techniques to prepare libraries and sequence TCR repertoires. Each donor's leukapheresis produced roughly between roughly 0.85 and 9 billion PBMCs.

Overall results and qualifications from the work: Higher generation probabilities were observed for clonotypes shared by all four sorted-subset donors than for non-shared clonotypes. Larger estimated clonotype richness was generally found for naive subsets than for memory subsets. Pairwise subsampling led to the expectation that sequencing depth would affect the degree of clonotype sharing among donors. Across four donors, roughly 5.1% of naive CD4, approximately 3.6% of naive CD8, about 2.3% of memory CD4, and 0.4% of memory CD8 clonotypes were shared. Because the study included a small number of donors, the genetic and exposure-history diversity represented was limited. Incomplete sequencing was indicated by rarefaction of sorted-subset datasets, despite the large sequencing depth. Sampling was limited to blood, and TCR repertoires in tissue likely differ from TCR repertoires in blood.

CD8 naive samples were obtained by positive selection for CCR7 among CD45RO-negative cells, yielding a CD45RA+CCR7+ population from which TemRA cells were excluded. Healthy HIV-negative adults with no recently reported acute infections or vaccinations were included as donors. Only Caucasian adults living in Nashville, Tennessee, USA were represented among the donors. After blood collection by leukapheresis, PBMCs were isolated using Ficoll-Histopaque density gradient centrifugation and then cryopreserved in the vapor phase of liquid nitrogen. Analytical flow cytometry was used to check the purity and quantity of each magnetically sorted T cell population. From each sorted fraction, genomic DNA was isolated and quantified by UV absorbance on a Nanodrop 2000c. The germline V gene supplies CDR1 WSHSY and CDR2 SAAADI. From the cysteine up to the phenylalanine, the CDR3 has a length of 14 residues. Only the CDR3 DNA is retained, 42 bases long and in frame from the first base. Trimming takes 2 bases off V and 5 bases off J; junction bases not matched to a gene: 6.

Using the deep immunoSEQ assay, TCR CDR3 regions were amplified from genomic DNA by multiplex PCR. Genomic DNA extracted from each cell subset was distributed evenly over all wells of several immunoSEQ 96-well plates, and each plate served as one replicate. For sorted subsets, each replicate PCR was loaded with approximately 0.2 ug genomic DNA, equivalent to 25,000 to 30,000 T cell genomes. The purified libraries were quantified using a Qubit 3.0 fluorometer, sized with a Bioanalyzer 2100, and then quantified again using the KAPA Library Quantification kit. A separate single-read 150-cycle Illumina NextSeq 550 flow cell was used to sequence each immunoSEQ 96-well plate. As for the authors' bioinformatics: Because only junctional sequences without quality scores were contained in the immunoSEQ output, filtering matching that applied to full-length reads could not be performed. To assign V/J genes and CDR3, sequences were annotated using PyIR, a Python wrapper for IgBLAST v1.9, with IMGT germline references. Reads were removed for weak V/J assignments (E-value above 1e-6), missing CDR3, stop codons, out-of-frame junctions, or ambiguous translated residues. A V3J clonotype was defined by an identical inferred V gene, J gene, and CDR3 amino acid sequence. Percentage overlap between repertoires was computed as shared unique clonotypes divided by the size of the smaller repertoire. RTK rarefaction, the Chao1 estimator, and Recon v2.1 estimates of unobserved clonotypes were used to assess repertoire richness. Generation probabilities for all TCRbeta clonotypes obtained by the gDNA method from a handful of donors were computed using OLGA. TCRdb's version of the immuneACCESS table is confined to in-frame rearrangements and falls short of the full clone set. An unresolved V gene accounts for under half of the shortfall where checked; the remainder is of unknown origin. V and J calls and clone size are as listed in that table; D and trimming were resolved from the DNA. This sample holds more than 500,000 clones; 85% to 95% were observed only once. The leading ten clones occupy about 0.11% of the sample.

The V and J genes are TRBV10-2 and TRBJ2-7, and 7 bases in between align with TRBD2. The receptor's source is a woman between 25 and 40 years old in good health. The sequenced sample consisted of naive CD8+ T cells sorted from blood. Interpreted using the paper, the cell subset or site label stands for: CD45RA+CCR7+. CDR3 sequence: CASSESGERDEQYF. Here is the DNA: TGCGCCAGCAGTGAGAGCGGGGAGCGCGACGAGCAGTACTTC.